These 31 T cell receptor beta chains originate from one sample sequenced in a study of blood T cell repertoires in COVID-19 (dated by TCRdb to 2020 to 2022). The library came from the immunoSEQ multiplex PCR assay. Entries here come from immuneACCESS through TCRdb and include only in-frame sequences with V and J called. Some clones fail to appear in such tables; in the studies checked, an unresolved V gene covers under half of the shortfall, and the cause of the remainder is unknown. The sample yields 150,000 to 180,000 clones; 78% were counted once. Approximately 1.8% of the sample goes to the ten largest clones. Input material: peripheral blood. The receptors here all came from a man older than 75 with acute or convalescent COVID-19.

This clone came up a few times. V and J are TRBV15 and TRBJ2-7, with TRBD2 as a possible D gene (5 bases). The CDR3 totals 16 residues. CDR1 and CDR2 from the germline V gene are LNHNV and YYDKDF (reference sequence). Trimming removed 0 bases from V and 1 base from J, with 13 bases in between. CDR3 DNA sequence: TGTGCCACCAGCAGAGATTGGGAGATTTTGTCCTACGAGCAGTACTTC. Translated: CATSRDWEILSYEQYF.

The rearrangement links TRBV7-8 to TRBJ2-7, with D uncertain. The germline gives CDR1 SGHVS, CDR2 FQNEAQ. The CDR3 has 15 amino acids. V was shortened by 5 bases and J by 2 bases, with 16 bases between the two germline ends. The CDR3 sequence: CASSHPGAEPYEQYF. CDR3 DNA sequence: TGTGCCAGCAGCCACCCTGGAGCAGAACCCTACGAGCAGTACTTC. Drawing the rest from reference TRBV7-8 and TRBJ2-7, the complete variable domain is GAGVSQSPRYKVAKRGQDVALRCDPISGHVSLFWYQQALGQGPEFLTYFQNEAQLDKSGLPSDRFFAERPEGSVSTLKIQRTQQEDSAVYLCASSHPGAEPYEQYFGPGTRLTVT.

This sequence joins TRBV4-2 and TRBJ1-2, with D maybe TRBD1 (6 bases). CDR3 length: 18 residues. Germline lookup yields CDR1 LGHNA and CDR2 YNFKEQ. Trimming shortened V by 0 bases and J by 3 bases, and 20 bases separated the two germline ends. The CDR3, as DNA: TGTGCCAGCAGCCAAGAATCGGTGGGGGCCACAACCCACTATGGCTACACCTTC. It yields the protein CASSQESVGATTHYGYTF.

This sequence joins TRBV6-5 and TRBJ2-3; perhaps TRBD1 as D (5 bases). V dropped 8 bases and J dropped 0 bases, with 9 bases sitting between them. Germline V gene sequence: CDR1 MNHEY, CDR2 SVGAGI. The CDR3 is made up of 13 amino acids. DNA of the CDR3: TGTGCCAGCCCTGACAGTAGCACAGATACGCAGTATTTT. It codes for CASPDSSTDTQYF.

The chain links TRBV10-3 to TRBJ2-5, with TRBD1 matching 8 bases. CDR3 size: 15 residues. CDR1 ENHRY and CDR2 SYGVKD come from the germline V gene. J lost 0 bases, V lost 6 bases, and 6 bases had no gene match. The CDR3 nucleotides read TGTGCCATCAGGGCTGGGACAGGCGACCAAGAGACCCAGTACTTC. Translated, it gives CAIRAGTGDQETQYF.

This chain connects TRBV5-1 to TRBJ2-3; D is perhaps TRBD2 (6 bases). The CDR3 sequence is 14 residues long. The V gene lost 4 bases and the J gene lost 4 bases, with 13 bases spanning the gap. CDR1 and CDR2 (germline): SGHRS, YFSETQ. The CDR3 DNA sequence: TGCGCCAGCAGCCGGGGGTTGGTGGCAGATACGCAGTATTTT. This codes for CASSRGLVADTQYF.

The V and J genes are TRBV6-5 and TRBJ2-7; 7 bases align to TRBD2. This CDR3 comprises 14 residues. Unmatched junction bases numbered 9, after V lost 6 bases and J lost 4 bases. CDR1 and CDR2 from the germline V gene are MNHEY and SVGAGI. The CDR3 region has the DNA TGTGCCAGCAGAAGGGAGGGGATAGAGTACGAGCAGTACTTC. It translates to CASRREGIEYEQYF.

In its sample, this clone was seen once. J is TRBJ1-1 and V is TRBV9; D remains ambiguous. CDR3 size: 16 residues. With 2 bases removed from V and 1 base from J, the gap between germline ends came to 15 bases. CDR1 is SGDLS, CDR2 YYNGEE, per germline. This chain's CDR3 is CASSVGFVAGNTEAFF. The CDR3 nucleotides read TGTGCCAGCAGCGTGGGTTTCGTGGCGGGGAACACTGAAGCTTTCTTT.

This chain uses TRBV29-1 with TRBJ2-7; D is possibly TRBD2 (6 bases). Per the germline V gene, CDR1 is SQVTM and CDR2 is ANQGSEA. CDR3 size: 11 residues. Trimming shortened V by 8 bases and J by 1 base, and 9 bases separated the two germline ends. DNA of the CDR3: TGCAGCATAGGGACTTCCTACGAGCAGTACTTC. Its translation: CSIGTSYEQYF.

For the CDR3, the DNA is TGTGCCAGCAGCAGGGGACAGGGGTACGTGTTCACAGATACGCAGTATTTT. Translating gives CASSRGQGYVFTDTQYF. The V and J genes are TRBV14 and TRBJ2-3; TRBD1 agrees at 10 bases. CDR1 and CDR2 from the germline V gene are SGHDN and FVKESK. The CDR3 totals 17 residues. V trimming: 5 bases; J trimming: 2 bases; junction bases outside the gene matches: 10.

The chain couples TRBV7-6 to TRBJ2-5; D perhaps matches TRBD2 (6 bases). V lost 4 bases and J lost 5, with 17 bases in between. Germline lookup yields CDR1 SGHVS and CDR2 FNYEAQ. The CDR3 runs 15 residues. CDR3 loop: CASSSRAGNLETQYF. The CDR3 region has the DNA TGTGCCAGCAGCTCCAGAGCGGGCAATCTGGAGACCCAGTACTTC.

Only a few counts were recorded for this clone. J is TRBJ2-3 and V is TRBV10-2; 7 bases are shared with TRBD2. There are 16 residues in the CDR3. V shed 0 bases, J shed 6 bases, and the junction held 9 bases outside the gene matches. Germline CDR1 WSHSY, CDR2 SAAADI. The CDR3 is CASSESGGWRGDTQYF. For the CDR3, the DNA is TGCGCCAGCAGTGAGTCCGGGGGGTGGCGCGGCGATACGCAGTATTTT.

This clone is a singleton in its sample. J is TRBJ2-2 and V is TRBV4-1, with a tentative D call TRBD1 (6 bases). This CDR3 is built from 14 residues. The V and J ends lost 2 bases and 6 bases respectively, with 10 bases between them. CDR1 is MGHRA, CDR2 YSYEKL, per germline. For the CDR3, the DNA is TGCGCCAGCAGCCAAACAGGGTTCCCCGGGGAGCTGTTTTTT. Protein: CASSQTGFPGELFF.

The chain combines TRBV11-3 with TRBJ1-5; the match to TRBD1 covers 9 bases. Germline V lookup: CDR1 SGHNT, CDR2 YENEEA. After removal of 5 bases from V and 4 bases from J, the junction contained 6 bases not matched to a gene. The CDR3 totals 15 residues. The CDR3: CASSPGTGTNQPQHF. CDR3 nucleotide sequence: TGTGCCAGCAGCCCGGGGACAGGGACTAATCAGCCCCAGCATTTT.

The V gene is TRBV6-5, the J gene TRBJ2-7, with no clear D. This CDR3 contains 13 residues. The V and J ends lost 6 bases and 0 bases respectively, with 9 bases between them. Germline values: CDR1 MNHEY, CDR2 SVGAGI. CDR3 region: CASSTVTSYEQYF. Written as DNA, the CDR3 is TGTGCCAGCAGCACAGTGACCTCCTACGAGCAGTACTTC.

This chain uses TRBV5-4 with TRBJ1-6; tentatively, D is TRBD1 (6 bases). V dropped 0 bases and J dropped 8 bases, with 15 bases sitting between them. The CDR3 spans 16 residues. Germline V gene sequence: CDR1 SGHNT, CDR2 YYREEE (reference sequence). The CDR3 nucleotides read TGTGCCAGCAGCTTGGTGCGGGGGGCCATAGATTCACCCCTCCACTTT. It codes for CASSLVRGAIDSPLHF.

This clone was detected only once. The chain links TRBV19 to TRBJ2-7; 9 bases are shared with TRBD1. The V gene end was trimmed by 5 bases and the J gene end by 1 base; junction bases not matched to a gene: 6. The CDR3 runs 15 residues. Looked up from germline, CDR1 is LNHDA and CDR2 is SQIVND (reference sequence). DNA for the CDR3: TGTGCCAGTAGTCTCCGGACAGGGGCGTCCTACGAGCAGTACGTC. Translating it yields CASSLRTGASYEQYV.

The gene calls are TRBV11-2 and TRBJ2-1; 7 positions match TRBD2. V was clipped by 1 base and J by 7 bases; unmatched bases: 19. Germline V gene data show CDR1 as SGHAT and CDR2 as FQNNGV. The length of the CDR3 is 19 residues. The CDR3 here is CASSLGPRGGRGSRNEQFF. The CDR3 DNA reads TGTGCCAGCAGCTTAGGCCCCCGAGGAGGGCGGGGGTCCCGGAATGAGCAGTTCTTC.

J is TRBJ2-5 and V is TRBV28; maybe TRBD2 (6 bases). CDR3 length equals 13 residues. V was cut by 8 bases and J by 5 bases, with 15 bases left in between. From germline, CDR1 is MDHEN and CDR2 SYDVKM. CDR3 amino acids: CASGGRIWETQYF. DNA of the CDR3: TGTGCCAGCGGAGGGAGGATTTGGGAGACCCAGTACTTC.

The rearrangement links TRBV27 to TRBJ1-5; possible D gene TRBD1, 5 bases. CDR1 and CDR2 from the germline V gene are MNHEY and SMNVEV (reference sequence). The CDR3 spans 18 residues. The ends were cut back, 6 bases at V and 2 bases at J, with 23 bases in the middle. The CDR3, as DNA: TGTGCCAGCAGCTTAATGGCAGGGAAAAGAATGGGCAATCAGCCCCAGCATTTT. This encodes CASSLMAGKRMGNQPQHF.

This clone was counted a single time. The rearrangement joins TRBV14 to TRBJ1-1; D is ambiguous. This CDR3 is 14 amino acids long. The germline V and J ends were trimmed by 0 bases and 6 bases, with 11 bases remaining between them. Germline V CDR1 and CDR2: SGHDN, FVKESK. The CDR3 protein is CASSQESMASEAFF. The CDR3 DNA follows: TGTGCCAGCAGCCAAGAAAGTATGGCTTCTGAAGCTTTCTTT.

The V and J genes are TRBV7-6 and TRBJ2-7; D perhaps matches TRBD2 (5 bases). From germline, CDR1 is SGHVS and CDR2 FNYEAQ. This CDR3 is 14 amino acids long. Trimming took off 1 base at V and 3 bases at J, with 10 bases between the two ends. The CDR3 sequence: CASSLGAGNYEQYF. CDR3 bases: TGTGCCAGCAGCTTAGGCGCGGGTAACTACGAGCAGTACTTC.

This clone has a single count. The rearrangement joins TRBV11-3 to TRBJ2-6; 11 bases line up with TRBD1. The V gene's germline CDR1 is SGHNT and CDR2 YENEEA. The CDR3 is 17 residues long. With V trimmed by 4 bases and J by 3 bases, 5 bases remained unmatched. In nucleotides, the CDR3 is TGTGCCAGCAGCTCTGGACAGGGGGCAGGTGGGGCCAACGTCCTGACTTTC. It codes for CASSSGQGAGGANVLTF.

This clone was seen more than once but under ten times. J is TRBJ2-4 and V is TRBV11-2, with D perhaps matching TRBD2 (5 bases). CDR3 length: 16 amino acids. The germline V gene has CDR1 SGHAT and CDR2 FQNNGV. Trimming removed 5 bases at V and 3 bases at J, with 17 bases between. Here the CDR3 DNA reads TGTGCCAGCAGCAGGAATCCGGGAATAGGCAAAAACATTCAGTACTTC. Translation gives CASSRNPGIGKNIQYF. The full variable domain, completed using reference TRBV11-2 and TRBJ2-4, is EAGVAQSPRYKIIEKRQSVAFWCNPISGHATLYWYQQILGQGPKLLIQFQNNGVVDDSQLPKDRFSAERLKGVDSTLKIQPAKLEDSAVYLCASSRNPGIGKNIQYFGAGTRLSVL.

This clone came up a few times. J is TRBJ1-5 and V is TRBV29-1, with TRBD1 matching 7 bases. Trimming took 1 base from V and 7 from J; bases not matched to a gene: 7. Per the germline V gene, CDR1 is SQVTM and CDR2 is ANQGSEA. The CDR3 is 14 residues long. In nucleotides, the CDR3 is TGCAGCGTTGAAGGACAGGGAATAGGGCAGCCCCAGCATTTT. Amino acid sequence: CSVEGQGIGQPQHF.

The sample holds one count of this clone. The chain joins TRBV27 to TRBJ2-5, with 12 bases matching TRBD1. CDR3 size: 17 residues. Losses at the gene ends were 2 bases for V and 7 bases for J; bases not matched to a gene: 11. Germline CDR1 reads MNHEY; CDR2 reads SMNVEV (reference sequence). This CDR3 reads CASSLRGGTGGVRTQYF. The DNA for the CDR3 is TGTGCCAGCAGTTTAAGGGGAGGGACAGGGGGCGTCCGGACCCAGTACTTC.

In nucleotides, the CDR3 is TGCGCCAGCAGCTTGGAGGGGGGGCGCCACGGGGAGCTGTTTTTT. Translated, it gives CASSLEGGRHGELFF. V and J are TRBV5-1 and TRBJ2-2; a weak D match, TRBD2 (7 bases). The CDR3 sequence is 15 residues long. From germline, CDR1 is SGHRS and CDR2 YFSETQ. Trimming pared 0 bases from V and 7 bases from J, leaving 13 bases between.

The chain combines TRBV18 with TRBJ2-1; D unclear. The CDR3 length is 16 residues. With 2 bases removed from V and 0 bases from J, the gap between germline ends came to 11 bases. The germline V gene has CDR1 KGHSH and CDR2 LQKENI. Written as DNA, the CDR3 is TGTGCCAGCTCACCAGAGACAATGAGCTCCTACAATGAGCAGTTCTTC. This encodes CASSPETMSSYNEQFF.

The V and J genes are TRBV5-1 and TRBJ1-2; TRBD1 might be the D (6 bases). V lost 4 bases to trimming and J lost 4 bases, with 14 bases between them. CDR3 size: 14 residues. The germline V gene encodes CDR1 SGHRS and CDR2 YFSETQ. CDR3 in DNA: TGCGCCAGCAGCACCGAACAGGGATCCTATGGCTACACCTTC. This sequence encodes CASSTEQGSYGYTF.

This clone has just a few counts. The rearrangement joins TRBV7-3 to TRBJ2-7, with TRBD1 matching 12 bases. V lost 5 bases, J lost 3 bases, and 5 bases stayed unmatched. Germline V gene sequence: CDR1 SGHTA, CDR2 FQGTGA. The CDR3 runs to 15 residues. CDR3 sequence reads: CASSPGTGGLYEQYF. The CDR3 DNA follows: TGTGCCAGCAGCCCCGGGACAGGGGGCCTCTACGAGCAGTACTTC.

This clone was detected only a few times. The chain joins TRBV6-5 to TRBJ1-6; D might be TRBD1 (6 bases). V was cut by 8 bases and J by 4 bases, with 12 bases left in between. Germline V gene sequence: CDR1 MNHEY, CDR2 SVGAGI. The CDR3 has 14 residues. The CDR3 sequence is CASLTGPYNSPLHF. CDR3 nucleotides: TGTGCCAGCTTAACAGGGCCGTATAATTCACCCCTCCACTTT.